These 5 T cell receptor beta chains were sequenced from one sample in a study of Tregs in tolerant kidney transplant recipients. The method was immunoSEQ multiplex PCR; TCRdb's version includes in-frame clones alone and lacks a portion of them. The data contain fewer than 80,000 clones, less than 90% of them singletons. The material sequenced was CD4+ T cells from blood, taken before the transplant. These receptors were collected from a human donor who received a combined kidney and bone marrow transplant.

V usage is TRBV7-2 and J usage is TRBJ2-1; unclear D gene. The germline gives CDR1 SGHTA, CDR2 FQGNSA. The V end lost 4 bases, the J end lost 4 bases, and 14 bases lay between the germline ends. The CDR3 spans 15 residues. This CDR3 reads CASSSADDGYNEQFF. The CDR3 region has the DNA TGTGCCAGCAGCTCAGCAGACGACGGGTACAATGAGCAGTTCTTC.

The rearrangement uses TRBV6-1 and TRBJ2-7, with 7 nucleotides matching TRBD1. Trimming removed 6 bases from V and 2 bases from J; junction bases left unmatched: 7. From germline, CDR1 is MNHNS and CDR2 SASEGT. The CDR3 consists of 14 residues. In nucleotides, the CDR3 is TGTGCCAGCAGGTTGGGACAGAACGCCTACGAGCAGTACTTC. Protein sequence: CASRLGQNAYEQYF.

In the case of this clone: Other DNA sequences from this sample encode an identical CDR3 as well. This chain uses TRBV30 with TRBJ1-3; no clear D. The V end lost 0 bases, the J end lost 0 bases, and 9 bases lay between the germline ends. There are 15 residues in the CDR3. Per the germline V gene, CDR1 is GTSNPN and CDR2 is SVGIG (reference sequence). CDR3 sequence reads: CAWSVGGSSGNTIYF. CDR3 nucleotides: TGTGCCTGGAGTGTCGGAGGAAGCTCTGGAAACACCATATATTTT.

The genes are TRBV7-9 and TRBJ1-2, with D possibly matching TRBD1 (5 bases). Germline V gene lookup returns CDR1 SEHNR and CDR2 FQNEAQ (reference sequence). The CDR3 extends over 14 amino acids. Trimming pared 5 bases from V and 8 bases from J, leaving 18 bases between. The CDR3 is CASSPTKDNRGYTF. The CDR3 DNA reads as TGTGCCAGCAGCCCGACGAAGGACAATAGGGGCTACACCTTC. Together with reference TRBV7-9 and TRBJ1-2, the CDR3 gives the full variable domain: DTGVSQNPRHKITKRGQNVTFRCDPISEHNRLYWYRQTLGQGPEFLTYFQNEAQLEKSRLLSDRFSAERPKGSFSTLEIQRTEQGDSAMYLCASSPTKDNRGYTFGSGTRLTVV.

The chain combines TRBV30 with TRBJ2-1; no definite D call. Germline-derived CDR1 and CDR2 are GTSNPN and SVGIG (reference sequence). The V end lost 2 bases, the J end lost 3 bases, and 5 bases lay between the germline ends. The CDR3 sequence is 12 residues long. As DNA, the CDR3 is TGTGCCTGGAGTTTCTACTACAATGAGCAGTTCTTC. It encodes CAWSFYYNEQFF.